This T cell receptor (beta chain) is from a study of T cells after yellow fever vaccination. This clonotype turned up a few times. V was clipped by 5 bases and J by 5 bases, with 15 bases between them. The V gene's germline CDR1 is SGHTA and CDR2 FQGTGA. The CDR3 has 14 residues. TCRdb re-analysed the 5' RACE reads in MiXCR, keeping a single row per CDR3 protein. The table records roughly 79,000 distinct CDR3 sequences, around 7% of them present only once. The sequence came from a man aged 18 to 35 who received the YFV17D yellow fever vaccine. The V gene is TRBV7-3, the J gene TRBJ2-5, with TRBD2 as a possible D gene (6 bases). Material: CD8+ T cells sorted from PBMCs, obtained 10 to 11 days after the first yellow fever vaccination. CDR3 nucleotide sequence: TGTGCCAGCAGCGGCGGGGAGGAGGAGGAGACCCAGTACTTC. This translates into CASSGGEEEETQYF. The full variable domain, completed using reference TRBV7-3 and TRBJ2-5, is GAGVSQTPSNKVTEKGKYVELRCDPISGHTALYWYRQSLGQGPEFLIYFQGTGAADDSGLPNDRFFAVRPEGSVSTLKIQRTERGDSAVYLCASSGGEEEETQYFGPGTRLLVL.